This T cell receptor beta chain was sequenced during a study of blood T cell repertoires in COVID-19. Using immunoSEQ multiplex PCR, the repertoire was profiled, and TCRdb retains in-frame clones only, with some absent. The sample shows roughly 250,000 clones, around 90% of them seen only once. Trimming left V 0 bases short and J 6 bases short, with 7 bases between. Germline loops: CDR1 SGHRS, CDR2 YFSETQ. The CDR3 contains 13 residues. The chain has TRBV5-1 and TRBJ2-1, with no clear D. This TCR was sampled from a man aged 25-45 years with COVID-19, enrolled during active disease. Sequenced material: peripheral blood. Written as DNA, the CDR3 is TGCGCCAGCAGCTTGGCCGCAGTCAATGAGCAGTTCTTC. Amino acids: CASSLAAVNEQFF.